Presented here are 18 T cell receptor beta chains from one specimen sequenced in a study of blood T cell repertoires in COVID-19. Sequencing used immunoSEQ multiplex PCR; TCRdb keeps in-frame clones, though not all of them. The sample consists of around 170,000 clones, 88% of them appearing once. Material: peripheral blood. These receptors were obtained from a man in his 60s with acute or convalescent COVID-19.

The CDR3, as DNA: TGTGCCAGCAGCTTAGCGTCGGGGTTGAACACTGAAGCTTTCTTT. Protein: CASSLASGLNTEAFF. The chain uses TRBV11-1 and TRBJ1-1, with D hard to call. The germline gives CDR1 SGHAT, CDR2 FQDESV (reference sequence). The CDR3 is made up of 15 amino acids. V shed 0 bases and J shed 0 bases, with 8 bases lying between them.

Written as DNA, the CDR3 is TGCGCCAGCAGCCAAGACCTAACCCAGCCCCAGCATTTT. Its translation: CASSQDLTQPQHF. The chain is built from TRBV4-1 and TRBJ1-5; D is undetermined. Trimming stripped 0 bases from V and 7 bases from J, with 7 bases between. CDR1 and CDR2 from the germline V gene are MGHRA and YSYEKL. The CDR3 covers 13 residues.

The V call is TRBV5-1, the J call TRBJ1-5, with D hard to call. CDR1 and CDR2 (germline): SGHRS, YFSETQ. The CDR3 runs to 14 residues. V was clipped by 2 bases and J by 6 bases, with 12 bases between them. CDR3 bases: TGCGCCAGCAGCTTAGGAGGGCCCCTTCAGCCCCAGCATTTT. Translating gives CASSLGGPLQPQHF.

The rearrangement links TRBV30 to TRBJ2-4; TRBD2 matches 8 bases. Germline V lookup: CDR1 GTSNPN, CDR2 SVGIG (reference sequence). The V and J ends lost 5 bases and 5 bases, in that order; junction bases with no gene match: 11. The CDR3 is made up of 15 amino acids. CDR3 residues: CAWARGGGRENIQYF. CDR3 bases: TGTGCCTGGGCCCGGGGGGGAGGTAGGGAAAACATTCAGTACTTC.

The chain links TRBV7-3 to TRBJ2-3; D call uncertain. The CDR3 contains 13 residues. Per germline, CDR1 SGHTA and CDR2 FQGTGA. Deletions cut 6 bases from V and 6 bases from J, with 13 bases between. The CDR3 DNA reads TGTGCCAGCAGTCGGTTTAGATCGGATACGCAGTATTTT. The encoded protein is CASSRFRSDTQYF.

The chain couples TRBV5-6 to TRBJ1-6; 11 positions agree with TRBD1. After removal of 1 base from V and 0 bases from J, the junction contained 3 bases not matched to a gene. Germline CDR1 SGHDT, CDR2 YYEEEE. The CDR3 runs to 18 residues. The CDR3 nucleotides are TGTGCCAGCAGCTTGTGGACAGGGGGCATCTCCTATAATTCACCCCTCCACTTT. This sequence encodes CASSLWTGGISYNSPLHF.

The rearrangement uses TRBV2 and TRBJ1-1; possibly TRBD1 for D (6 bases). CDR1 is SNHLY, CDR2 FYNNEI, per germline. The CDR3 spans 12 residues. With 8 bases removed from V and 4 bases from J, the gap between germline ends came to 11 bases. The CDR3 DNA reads TGTGCCAGCGGGGGAGGGGGCACTGAAGCTTTCTTT. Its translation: CASGGGGTEAFF.

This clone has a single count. The CDR3 protein is CASSQPPYSSPSYEQYV. As DNA, the CDR3 is TGCGCCAGCAGTCAACCACCTTACTCTTCGCCCTCCTACGAGCAGTACGTC. The V gene is TRBV23-1, the J gene TRBJ2-7; no definite D call. TRBV23-1 is classed as an ORF, of uncertain function. The V end was cut by 2 bases, the J end by 0 bases, with 17 bases between. The CDR3 runs 17 residues.

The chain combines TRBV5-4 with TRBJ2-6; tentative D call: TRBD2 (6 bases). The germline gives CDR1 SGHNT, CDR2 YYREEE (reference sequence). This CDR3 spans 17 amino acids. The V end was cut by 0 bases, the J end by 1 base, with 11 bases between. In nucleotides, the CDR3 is TGTGCCAGCAGCTTGGCCCTCGGGGGTTCTGGGGCCAACGTCCTGACTTTC. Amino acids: CASSLALGGSGANVLTF.

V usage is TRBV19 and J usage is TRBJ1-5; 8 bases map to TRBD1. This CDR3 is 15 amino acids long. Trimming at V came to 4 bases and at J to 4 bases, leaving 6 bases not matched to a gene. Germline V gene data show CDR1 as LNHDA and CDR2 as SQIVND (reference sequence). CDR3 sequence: CASSTGGAWNQPQHF. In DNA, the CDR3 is TGTGCCAGTAGTACAGGGGGCGCGTGGAATCAGCCCCAGCATTTT.

The CDR3 protein is CASSRQGPPAQYF. The CDR3 DNA reads TGTGCCAGCAGCCGTCAGGGGCCGCCGGCCCAGTACTTC. V and J are TRBV12-3 or TRBV12-4 and TRBJ2-5; D may be TRBD1 (6 bases). The V gene lost 6 bases and the J gene lost 9 bases, with 17 bases spanning the gap. This CDR3 contains 13 residues.

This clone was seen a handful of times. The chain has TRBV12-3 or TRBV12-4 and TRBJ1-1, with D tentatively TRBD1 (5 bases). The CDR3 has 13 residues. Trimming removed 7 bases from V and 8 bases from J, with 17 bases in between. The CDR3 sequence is CASTLGASREAFF. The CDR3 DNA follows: TGTGCCAGCACCTTAGGGGCTTCGCGGGAAGCTTTCTTT.

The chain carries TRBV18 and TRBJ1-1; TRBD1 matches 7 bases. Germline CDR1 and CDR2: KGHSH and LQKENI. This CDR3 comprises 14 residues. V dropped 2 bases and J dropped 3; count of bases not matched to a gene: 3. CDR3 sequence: CASSPTRGDTEAFF. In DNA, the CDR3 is TGTGCCAGCTCACCAACCAGGGGGGACACTGAAGCTTTCTTT.

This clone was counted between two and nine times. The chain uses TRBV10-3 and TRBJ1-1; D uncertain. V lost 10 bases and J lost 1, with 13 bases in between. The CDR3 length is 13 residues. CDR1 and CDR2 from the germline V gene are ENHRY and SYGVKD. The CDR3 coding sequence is TGTGCCACCAAGAAGGGAGGGAACACTGAAGCTTTCTTT. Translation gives CATKKGGNTEAFF.

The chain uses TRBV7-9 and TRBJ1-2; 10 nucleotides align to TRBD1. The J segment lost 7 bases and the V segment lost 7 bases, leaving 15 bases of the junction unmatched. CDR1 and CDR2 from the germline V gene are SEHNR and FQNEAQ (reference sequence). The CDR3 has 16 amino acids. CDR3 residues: CASIMAGTGERSGYTF. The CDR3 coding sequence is TGTGCCAGCATCATGGCGGGGACAGGGGAAAGAAGTGGCTACACCTTC.

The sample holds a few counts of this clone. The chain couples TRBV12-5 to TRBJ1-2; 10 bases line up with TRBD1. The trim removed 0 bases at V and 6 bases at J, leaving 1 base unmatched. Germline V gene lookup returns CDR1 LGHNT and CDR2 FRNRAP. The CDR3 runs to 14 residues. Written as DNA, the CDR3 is TGTGCTAGTGGTTTGGTGGGACAGGGGAATGGCTACACCTTC. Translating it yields CASGLVGQGNGYTF.

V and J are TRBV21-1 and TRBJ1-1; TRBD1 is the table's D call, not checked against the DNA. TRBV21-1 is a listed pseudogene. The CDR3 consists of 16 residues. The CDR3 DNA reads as TGTGCCAGCAGCAAGGTGTCAGGCAGGGGGAACACTGAAGCTTTCTTT. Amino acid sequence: CASSKVSGRGNTEAFF.

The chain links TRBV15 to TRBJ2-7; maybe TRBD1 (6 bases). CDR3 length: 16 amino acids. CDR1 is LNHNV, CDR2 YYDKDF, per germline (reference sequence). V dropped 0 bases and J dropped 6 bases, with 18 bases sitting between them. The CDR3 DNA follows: TGTGCCACCAGCAGAGATCCCCTAGGCAGGGGTACCGAGCAGTACTTC. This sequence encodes CATSRDPLGRGTEQYF. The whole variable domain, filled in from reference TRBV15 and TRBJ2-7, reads DAMVIQNPRYQVTQFGKPVTLSCSQTLNHNVMYWYQQKSSQAPKLLFHYYDKDFNNEADTPDNFQSRRPNTSFCFLDIRSPGLGDTAMYLCATSRDPLGRGTEQYFGPGTRLTVT.